This T cell receptor beta chain was sequenced during a study of T-cell memory formation after mild COVID-19. TCRdb re-derived calls from the 5' RACE reads in MiXCR, one entry per CDR3 protein. The sample holds about 320,000 distinct CDR3 sequences; 13% to 15% are singletons and the top ten take 21%. Germline trimming cut 4 bases from V and 5 bases from J; bases unmatched to any gene: 10. From germline, CDR1 is MDHEN and CDR2 SYDVKM. The CDR3 runs to 16 residues. This clonotype was seen a few times. Sequences were obtained from PBMCs or a T cell subset sorted from them (not recorded which). This receptor was obtained from a man aged 18 to 35 who had mild COVID-19 (a few samples of this study predate the infection). Cell type and time point are not known. The chain joins TRBV28 to TRBJ2-3; 9 nucleotides agree with TRBD2. For the CDR3, the DNA is TGTGCCAGCAGTTCCCCCGGGACTAGCCCTCGAGATACGCAGTATTTT. Translated: CASSSPGTSPRDTQYF.